The clone carrying this T cell receptor (beta chain) was seen a handful of times. The CDR3 consists of 15 residues. V lost 8 bases and J 1 base, leaving 18 bases between the germline ends. CDR1 and CDR2 from the germline V gene are DFQATT and SNEGSKA (reference sequence). TCRdb processed the RT-PCR reads anew with MiXCR; each CDR3 protein has one entry. Of hundreds of thousands of distinct CDR3 sequences in the sample, approximately 7.1% were seen once. The data originate from a study of response to subunit inactivated influenza vaccine. The sequencing here drew on PBMCs from blood, taken around 2 years after vaccination. This TCR was recovered from a man aged 45 to 70 who received an inactivated influenza vaccine. The rearrangement joins TRBV20-1 to TRBJ2-1; weak D call: TRBD1 (5 bases). The CDR3 sequence: CSPSQGLPSYNEQFF. In DNA, the CDR3 is TGCAGTCCATCGCAGGGCCTTCCTTCCTACAATGAGCAGTTCTTC.